The 30 T cell receptor beta chains below were found in one sample sequenced in a study of early T cells in non-severe SARS-CoV-2 infection. TCRdb re-called the 5' RACE reads through MiXCR, storing one row per CDR3 protein. The sample includes about 64,000 distinct CDR3 sequences, about an eighth of them seen just once. Sequencing used whole blood. The origin of the receptors is an adult who was a healthcare worker with PCR-confirmed SARS-CoV-2 infection or an uninfected control (not recorded which).

This clonotype was recorded a few times. One junction end does not reproduce the germline sequence, and a read error may be involved. The CDR3 protein is CATSDPPGQGMKPGELFF. CDR3 nucleotides: TGTGCCACCAGTGATCCCCCGGGACAGGGTATGAAGCCCGGGGAGCTTTTTTTT. The chain carries TRBV24-1 and TRBJ2-2, with 9 bases lining up with TRBD1. The CDR3 extends over 18 amino acids. CDR1 is KGHDR and CDR2 is SFDVKD in the germline V gene.

This clonotype has ten or more counts. The genes are TRBV12-3 or TRBV12-4 and TRBJ1-5, with a possible D match to TRBD1 (5 bases). The germline V and J ends were trimmed by 3 bases and 2 bases, with 11 bases remaining between them. This CDR3 region has 15 residues. CDR3 sequence (DNA): TGTGCCAGCAGTTTCGGGACCGCGGGCAATCAGCCCCAGCATTTT. The encoded protein is CASSFGTAGNQPQHF.

This clonotype was seen only a few times. The chain employs TRBV7-2 and TRBJ2-7; D is perhaps TRBD1 (6 bases). Trimming pared 1 base from V and 3 bases from J, leaving 10 bases between. Germline V gene data show CDR1 as SGHTA and CDR2 as FQGNSA. The CDR3 consists of 14 residues. The CDR3 DNA is TGTGCCAGCAGCTTAGGCCCCAGGGGCTACGAGCAGTACTTC. As protein: CASSLGPRGYEQYF.

The sample holds many counts of this clonotype. The V call is TRBV5-1, the J call TRBJ1-1, with D hard to call. Germline CDR1 reads SGHRS; CDR2 reads YFSETQ. The CDR3 has 14 residues. The ends were cut back, 0 bases at V and 0 bases at J, with 6 bases in the middle. The CDR3 sequence is CASSLDSLNTEAFF. The CDR3 bases are TGCGCCAGCAGCTTGGACAGCTTGAACACTGAAGCTTTCTTT.

The chain recombines TRBV5-1 with TRBJ2-7; D is perhaps TRBD1 or TRBD2 (6 bases each). Trimming shortened V by 6 bases and J by 7 bases, and 23 bases separated the two germline ends. This CDR3 region has 15 residues. Per germline, CDR1 SGHRS and CDR2 YFSETQ. The CDR3 loop reads CASTPGARDDDEQYF. For the CDR3, the DNA is TGCGCCAGCACCCCGGGGGCGCGAGATGACGATGAGCAGTACTTC.

This clonotype was detected ten times or more. The CDR3 region has the DNA TGTGCCAGCAGCGTAGGGACTAGCCGAACAGATACGCAGTATTTT. It specifies CASSVGTSRTDTQYF. The J gene is TRBJ2-3, the V gene TRBV6-1; 9 bases match TRBD2. The CDR3 covers 15 residues. The ends lost 6 bases at V and 3 bases at J; junction bases unmatched: 7. Germline CDR1 MNHNS, CDR2 SASEGT.

In this sample, this clonotype turned up a few times. The chain uses TRBV6-5 and TRBJ2-5; the D is unclear. V dropped 2 bases and J dropped 5 bases, with 9 bases sitting between them. Germline V gives CDR1 MNHEY, CDR2 SVGAGI. The CDR3 extends over 13 amino acids. CDR3 residues: CASSYAQLETQYF. In nucleotides, the CDR3 is TGTGCCAGCAGTTACGCCCAGCTGGAGACCCAGTACTTC.

This clonotype was seen ten or more times. The chain is built from TRBV12-3 or TRBV12-4 and TRBJ2-1; 9 bases map to TRBD1. There are 15 residues in the CDR3. The trim removed 7 bases at V and 2 bases at J, leaving 6 bases unmatched. The CDR3 DNA is TGTGCCAGCACCCGGGGACAGGGACCCTACAATGAGCAGTTCTTC. Protein: CASTRGQGPYNEQFF.

In this sample, this clonotype turned up a few times. The J gene is TRBJ2-7, the V gene TRBV9; D ambiguous. The CDR3 has 12 residues. V lost 2 bases and J 3 bases, leaving 6 bases between the germline ends. The germline gives CDR1 SGDLS, CDR2 YYNGEE. The CDR3 region is CASSVNSYEQYF. The CDR3, as DNA: TGTGCCAGCAGCGTTAACAGCTACGAGCAGTACTTC. The whole variable domain, filled in from reference TRBV9 and TRBJ2-7, reads DSGVTQTPKHLITATGQRVTLRCSPRSGDLSVYWYQQSLDQGLQFLIQYYNGEERAKGNILERFSAQQFPDLHSELNLSSLELGDSALYFCASSVNSYEQYFGPGTRLTVT.

This clonotype was detected only a few times. The V gene is TRBV7-9, the J gene TRBJ2-5; the match to TRBD1 covers 11 bases. Germline CDR1 reads SEHNR; CDR2 reads FQNEAQ (reference sequence). CDR3 length equals 15 residues. The ends lost 5 bases at V and 4 bases at J; junction bases unmatched: 6. The CDR3 coding sequence is TGTGCCAGCAGCACGGCCGGGACAGGGGGAGAGACCCAGTACTTC. Its protein product is CASSTAGTGGETQYF.

Ten or more counts support this clonotype. This chain uses TRBV5-6 with TRBJ2-1; D may be TRBD2 (6 bases). V lost 3 bases to trimming and J lost 0 bases, with 13 bases between them. The CDR3 sequence is 16 residues long. Germline CDR1 SGHDT, CDR2 YYEEEE. CDR3 residues: CASSWGVASSYNEQFF. CDR3 coding DNA: TGTGCCAGCAGCTGGGGGGTTGCGAGCTCCTACAATGAGCAGTTCTTC.

This clonotype was seen more than once but under ten times. This chain connects TRBV4-2 to TRBJ2-2; possible D gene TRBD2, 6 bases. The CDR3 loop spans 13 amino acids. Per the germline V gene, CDR1 is LGHNA and CDR2 is YNFKEQ. The ends were cut back, 5 bases at V and 6 bases at J, with 10 bases in the middle. The CDR3 DNA reads as TGTGCCAGCAGCAGCAGGGAGGCCGGGGAGCTGTTTTTT. Its protein product is CASSSREAGELFF.

The J gene is TRBJ2-7, the V gene TRBV18; D gene uncertain. Germline-derived CDR1 and CDR2 are KGHSH and LQKENI. With 0 bases removed from V and 0 bases from J, the gap between germline ends came to 6 bases. This CDR3 comprises 14 residues. The CDR3 bases are TGTGCCAGCTCACCACCGATAGACTCCTACGAGCAGTACTTC. Its translation: CASSPPIDSYEQYF.

This clonotype has only one observation. The chain carries TRBV2 and TRBJ1-2; D remains ambiguous. CDR1 is SNHLY and CDR2 is FYNNEI in the germline V gene. The CDR3 has 14 residues. V lost 10 bases, J lost 4 bases, and 19 bases lay in between. The CDR3 sequence is CAIPTLKSGYGYTF. In DNA form, the CDR3 reads TGTGCCATCCCCACGCTGAAGTCTGGCTATGGCTACACCTTC.

This clonotype was picked up many times. The chain recombines TRBV2 with TRBJ1-1; D is undetermined. The V gene's germline CDR1 is SNHLY and CDR2 FYNNEI. V shed 4 bases and J shed 1 base, with 7 bases lying between them. The CDR3 length is 13 residues. CDR3 protein: CASSVQTNTEAFF. CDR3 nucleotides: TGTGCCAGCAGTGTACAGACGAACACTGAAGCTTTCTTT.

This clonotype occurred many times. The chain employs TRBV12-3 or TRBV12-4 and TRBJ1-1; a possible D gene is TRBD1 (6 bases). The CDR3 extends over 14 amino acids. Between the trimmed V and J ends, which lost 5 bases and 5 bases, there was a span of 15 bases. CDR3 residues: CASSHSNQGTEAFF. DNA for the CDR3: TGTGCCAGCAGTCACTCTAATCAGGGGACTGAAGCTTTCTTT.

The V gene is TRBV7-2, the J gene TRBJ1-2; tentatively, D is TRBD1 (6 bases). V was cut by 2 bases and J by 2 bases, with 18 bases left in between. This CDR3 is 17 amino acids long. Germline-derived CDR1 and CDR2 are SGHTA and FQGNSA. The CDR3 DNA is TGTGCCAGCAGCTTACTCGGCAGGGGATTTGGGAACTATGGCTACACCTTC. This codes for CASSLLGRGFGNYGYTF.

This clonotype was observed many times. The chain recombines TRBV14 with TRBJ1-2, with a possible D match to TRBD1 (5 bases). V shed 3 bases and J shed 9 bases, with 17 bases lying between them. Looked up from germline, CDR1 is SGHDN and CDR2 is FVKESK. The CDR3 is made up of 14 amino acids. For the CDR3, the DNA is TGTGCCAGCAGCCACCAACCGGGACCTTCTAGCTACACCTTC. This translates into CASSHQPGPSSYTF. Full variable domain (outside the CDR3, taken from reference TRBV14 and TRBJ1-2): EAGVTQFPSHSVIEKGQTVTLRCDPISGHDNLYWYRRVMGKEIKFLLHFVKESKQDESGMPNNRFLAERTGGTYSTLKVQPAELEDSGVYFCASSHQPGPSSYTFGSGTRLTVV.

With regard to this clonotype: Being one base from a much bigger clone, this may be a read error. The rearrangement joins TRBV20-1 to TRBJ2-3, with D unresolved. This CDR3 region has 13 residues. V was pared by 3 bases and J by 6 bases, with 13 bases between. Germline lookup yields CDR1 DFQATT and CDR2 SNEGSKA (reference sequence). The CDR3 here is CSASVGSLDTQYF. CDR3 DNA: TGCAGTGCTAGTGTAGGGTCTCTGGATACGCAGTATTTT.

This clonotype was seen a handful of times. The chain is built from TRBV4-1 and TRBJ1-6; D gene ambiguous. The CDR3 contains 19 residues. Trimming stripped 1 base from V and 8 bases from J, with 24 bases between. The germline V gene encodes CDR1 MGHRA and CDR2 YSYEKL. The CDR3 loop is CASSQGPRVGRPLDSPLHF. CDR3 in DNA: TGCGCCAGCAGCCAAGGTCCTCGGGTGGGCAGACCGTTGGATTCACCCCTCCACTTT.

This clonotype was counted at least ten times. This chain links TRBV20-1 with TRBJ1-2; the D is unclear. The CDR3 is 13 residues long. Trimming removed 2 bases from V and 1 base from J, with 8 bases in between. In germline, CDR1 is DFQATT, CDR2 SNEGSKA (reference sequence). The CDR3 bases are TGCAGTGCTAGAAAGGTCCTTAACTATGGCTACACCTTC. Translation gives CSARKVLNYGYTF.

This clonotype occurred many times. The chain employs TRBV20-1 and TRBJ1-5, with D perhaps TRBD1 (5 bases). This CDR3 comprises 13 residues. Trimming cost V 6 bases and J 3 bases, with 12 bases left between them. Germline V gives CDR1 DFQATT, CDR2 SNEGSKA (reference sequence). The CDR3 DNA sequence: TGCAGTGCCCAGCGGGGGTCCAATCAGCCCCAGCATTTT. Its translation is CSAQRGSNQPQHF.

The chain employs TRBV6-1 and TRBJ1-5, with D uncertain. The V gene's germline CDR1 is MNHNS and CDR2 SASEGT. The V gene lost 1 base and the J gene lost 6 bases, with 10 bases spanning the gap. The length of the CDR3 is 14 residues. The CDR3, as DNA: TGTGCCAGCAGTGAAGGCAGGCAACTTCAGCCCCAGCATTTT. This translates into CASSEGRQLQPQHF.

This clonotype was seen many times. Written as DNA, the CDR3 is TGTGCCAGCAGCCCGACTAGGGGCCTCAATGAGCAGTTCTTC. Protein product: CASSPTRGLNEQFF. This chain connects TRBV7-9 to TRBJ2-1, with TRBD2 as a possible D gene (6 bases). The CDR3 is 14 residues long. Per germline, CDR1 SEHNR and CDR2 FQNEAQ (reference sequence). V shed 5 bases and J shed 6 bases, with 14 bases lying between them.

This clonotype was seen ten or more times. The chain joins TRBV14 to TRBJ2-1, with TRBD1 matching over 9 bases. This CDR3 spans 14 amino acids. Losses at the gene ends were 5 bases for V and 14 bases for J; bases not matched to a gene: 13. Germline lookup yields CDR1 SGHDN and CDR2 FVKESK. CDR3: CASSSRPGQGREFF. The CDR3 region has the DNA TGTGCCAGCAGCTCTCGTCCAGGACAGGGGAGAGAGTTCTTC.

This clonotype was seen repeatedly, ten times or more. The J gene is TRBJ2-2, the V gene TRBV2; TRBD1 matches 8 bases. Germline CDR1 reads SNHLY; CDR2 reads FYNNEI. V trimming: 9 bases; J trimming: 0 bases; junction bases outside the gene matches: 6. The CDR3 contains 15 residues. The CDR3 protein is CASTRGQANTGELFF. The DNA of the CDR3 is TGTGCCAGTACCCGGGGACAGGCGAACACCGGGGAGCTGTTTTTT. The whole variable domain, remainder taken from reference TRBV2 and TRBJ2-2, is EPEVTQTPSHQVTQMGQEVILRCVPISNHLYFYWYRQILGQKVEFLVSFYNNEISEKSEIFDDQFSVERPDGSNFTLKIRSTKLEDSAMYFCASTRGQANTGELFFGEGSRLTVL.

The chain joins TRBV12-3 or TRBV12-4 to TRBJ2-7, with 7 bases lining up with TRBD1. This CDR3 contains 13 residues. J gave up 4 bases and V 5 bases, and 5 bases lay outside the gene matches. CDR3 sequence: CASSETGIYEQYF. CDR3 in DNA: TGTGCCAGCAGTGAGACAGGGATTTACGAGCAGTACTTC.

This clonotype showed up just a few times. J is TRBJ1-1 and V is TRBV20-1; unclear D gene. Germline loops: CDR1 DFQATT, CDR2 SNEGSKA (reference sequence). Trimming shortened V by 6 bases and J by 1 base, and 12 bases separated the two germline ends. This CDR3 contains 13 residues. CDR3 coding DNA: TGCAGTGCCCCGGAGGGCGAGAACACTGAAGCTTTCTTT. Protein: CSAPEGENTEAFF.

A note on this clonotype: A read error may produce the germline difference seen at one junction end. This chain links TRBV7-9 with TRBJ1-2; 9 positions match TRBD1. Germline CDR1 reads SEHNR; CDR2 reads FQNEAQ (reference sequence). The CDR3 is made up of 14 amino acids. The CDR3 nucleotides read TGTGTCAGCAGCGGGGGACAGGGTTACTATGGCTACACCTTC. Protein product: CVSSGGQGYYGYTF.

The table lists this clonotype with many counts. This chain links TRBV6-6 with TRBJ2-5; D gene unclear. In germline, CDR1 is MNHNY, CDR2 SVGAGI (reference sequence). The CDR3 has 12 residues. Trimming stripped 1 base from V and 3 bases from J, with 3 bases between. CDR3 coding DNA: TGTGCCAGCAGTTACTTCGAAGAGACCCAGTACTTC. Translation gives CASSYFEETQYF.